This T cell receptor (beta chain) was sequenced in a study of T cells in Graves' hyperthyroidism and ophthalmopathy. The V end was cut by 7 bases, the J end by 1 base, with 13 bases between. Germline CDR1 reads LNHDA; CDR2 reads SQIVND (reference sequence). The CDR3 consists of 14 residues. This clonotype was observed a few times. As yet, its antigen is unknown. Criteria for exclusion of patients were uncontrolled infection, other autoimmune disease, pregnancy or lactation. Study-level results: Stable hyperthyroidism was told apart from ophthalmopathy by a model built on 13 V-J features. Most thyroid clonotypes expanded above 0.001 appeared in blood too. Ophthalmopathy was model-predicted a median around seven months pre-onset.

Amplification of TCR beta CDR3 regions used RNA as the template. Primed by the HTBI set, a first-round RT-PCR was run on the TCR CDR3. TCRdb processed the multiplex PCR reads anew with MiXCR; each CDR3 protein has one entry. The sample lists approximately 510,000 distinct CDR3 sequences; roughly 45% were seen once. This receptor was obtained from an adult woman with Graves' disease, either hyperthyroidism or ophthalmopathy (not recorded which). V is TRBV19 and J is TRBJ1-1, with unresolved D. The sequenced sample was peripheral blood or thyroid tissue (not recorded which). The CDR3 reads CASTLGSTNTEAFF. DNA for the CDR3: TGTGCCAGTACCCTAGGCTCAACGAACACTGAAGCTTTCTTT.